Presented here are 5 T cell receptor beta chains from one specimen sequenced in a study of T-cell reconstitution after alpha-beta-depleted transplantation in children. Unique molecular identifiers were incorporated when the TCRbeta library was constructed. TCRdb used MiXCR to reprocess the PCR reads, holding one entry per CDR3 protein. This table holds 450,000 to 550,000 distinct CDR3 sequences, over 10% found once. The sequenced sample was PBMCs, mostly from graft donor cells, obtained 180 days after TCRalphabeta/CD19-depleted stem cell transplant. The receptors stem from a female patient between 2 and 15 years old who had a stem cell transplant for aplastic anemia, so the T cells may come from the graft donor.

The CDR3 sequence is CSGGSYGYTF. The CDR3 DNA follows: TGCAGCGGGGGTAGCTATGGCTACACCTTC. The V call is TRBV29-1, the J call TRBJ1-2; D remains ambiguous. From germline, CDR1 is SQVTM and CDR2 ANQGSEA. The CDR3 extends over 10 amino acids. Trimming shortened V by 7 bases and J by 4 bases, and 7 bases separated the two germline ends.

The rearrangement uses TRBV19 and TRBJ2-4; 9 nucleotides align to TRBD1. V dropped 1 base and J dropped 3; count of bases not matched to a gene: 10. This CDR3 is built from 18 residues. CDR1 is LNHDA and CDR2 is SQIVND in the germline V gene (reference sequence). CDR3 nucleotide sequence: TGTGCCAGTAGTATAGCCCATCGGGACAGGGTGGGCAAAAACATTCAGTACTTC. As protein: CASSIAHRDRVGKNIQYF.

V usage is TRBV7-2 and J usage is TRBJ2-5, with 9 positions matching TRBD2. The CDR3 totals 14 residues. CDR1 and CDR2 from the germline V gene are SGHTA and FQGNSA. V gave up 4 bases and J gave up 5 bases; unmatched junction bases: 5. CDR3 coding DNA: TGTGCCAGCAGCTCGGGACTAGCAGTGGAGACCCAGTACTTC. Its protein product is CASSSGLAVETQYF. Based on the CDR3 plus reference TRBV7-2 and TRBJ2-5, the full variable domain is GAGVSQSPSNKVTEKGKDVELRCDPISGHTALYWYRQSLGQGLEFLIYFQGNSAPDKSGLPSDRFSAERTGGSVSTLTIQRTQQEDSAVYLCASSSGLAVETQYFGPGTRLLVL.

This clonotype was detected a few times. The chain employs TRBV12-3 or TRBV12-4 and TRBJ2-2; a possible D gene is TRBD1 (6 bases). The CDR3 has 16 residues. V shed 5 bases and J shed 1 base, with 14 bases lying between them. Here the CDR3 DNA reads TGTGCCAGCAGTCCCCACAGGGCGCGGAACACCGGGGAGCTGTTTTTT. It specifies CASSPHRARNTGELFF.

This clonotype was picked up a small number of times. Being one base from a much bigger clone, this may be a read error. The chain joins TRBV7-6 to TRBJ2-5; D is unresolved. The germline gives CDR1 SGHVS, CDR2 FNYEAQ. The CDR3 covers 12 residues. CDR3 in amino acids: CASSLAEETHYF. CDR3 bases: TGTGCCAGCAGCTTAGCGGAAGAGACCCACTACTTC.